What follows describes a single TCR beta chain. The antigen is unknown. Patients were excluded for autoimmune disease history or systemic immunosuppression. This entry is derived from a study of OX40 agonist ivuxolimab in advanced cancers. Study-wide context: Three patients, one with hepatocellular carcinoma and two with cutaneous melanoma, achieved partial responses.

Germline trimming cut 8 bases from V and 7 bases from J; bases unmatched to any gene: 10. This CDR3 is built from 15 residues. Germline V gives CDR1 MDHEN, CDR2 SYDVKM. General study findings and limits: CD8+ T cells were the subset that, on average, had more expanded clones than CD4+.

TCRdb's table, derived via immunoSEQ multiplex PCR, lists solely in-frame clones and lacks some. The table shows about 32,000 clones, with about four fifths occurring only once. The source material was CD4+ or CD8+ T cells sorted from blood, sampled in a trial of the OX40 agonist ivuxolimab. This sequence originates from an adult with an advanced solid tumor such as melanoma, head and neck, liver or kidney cancer. The rearrangement links TRBV28 to TRBJ2-1; 11 bases match TRBD1. The CDR3 loop reads CASEPGTGGWNEQFF. The CDR3 DNA sequence: TGTGCCAGCGAACCCGGGACAGGGGGTTGGAATGAGCAGTTCTTC.